The 8 T cell receptor beta chains below were found in one sample sequenced in a study of CD8+CD57+ T cells in acquired aplastic anemia. Investigators profiled TCR beta VDJ and CDR3 from genomic DNA template. One entry per CDR3 protein, called by TCRdb with MiXCR from the reads. In the table there are about 290,000 distinct CDR3 sequences, 45% to 65% of which are singletons. In patients chosen for sequencing, flow cytometry had shown CD8+CD57+ cell expansion. Sequenced sample: sorted CD4+, CD8+, or CD8+CD57+ T cells (not recorded which) from PBMCs. The receptor set was obtained from a human donor with aplastic anemia.

The gene calls are TRBV9 and TRBJ2-7; 11 bases line up with TRBD2. This CDR3 contains 14 residues. Germline V CDR1 and CDR2: SGDLS, YYNGEE. The CDR3 DNA sequence: TGTGCAGACCGAGGGGGACTAGCGGTCCACGAGCAGTACTTC. Translating it yields CADRGGLAVHEQYF.

In the case of this clonotype: A junction boundary mismatches the germline segment, possibly from a read error. This sequence joins TRBV20-1 and TRBJ1-1; D remains unclear. The CDR3 length is 11 residues. Germline V gives CDR1 DFQATT, CDR2 SNEGSKA (reference sequence). The CDR3 DNA follows: TGCAGAGCTACCACGTTCCCCGAAGCTTTCTTT. Translated, it gives CRATTFPEAFF.

Concerning this clonotype itself: An end of the junction does not agree with germline; a read error may underlie this. The gene calls are TRBV7-3 and TRBJ1-6; the D gene is possibly TRBD1 (5 bases). The CDR3 is 15 residues long. From germline, CDR1 is SGHTA and CDR2 FQGTGA. The CDR3 reads CASRSSGPSNPPLRF. The CDR3 DNA reads TGTGCCAGCAGGTCCTCGGGACCGTCAAATCCACCCCTCCGCTTT.

The gene calls are TRBV2 and TRBJ1-5; a possible D gene is TRBD1 (6 bases). V lost 5 bases and J lost 7, with 15 bases in between. The CDR3 has 14 residues. CDR1 SNHLY and CDR2 FYNNEI come from the germline V gene. CDR3 in DNA: TGTGCCAGCAGTTTTGACAGGCAAGGACAGCCCCAGCATTTT. This translates into CASSFDRQGQPQHF.

This clonotype came up many times. This rearrangement joins TRBV5-8 to TRBJ2-5; 9 nucleotides match TRBD2. The CDR3 spans 16 residues. V lost 5 bases to trimming and J lost 4 bases; unmatched junction nucleotides: 12. Germline V gene sequence: CDR1 SGHTS, CDR2 YDEGEE. CDR3 sequence (DNA): TGTGCCAGCAGGCGGGGGGGTACGTTGCAATCAGAGACCCAGTACTTC. This codes for CASRRGGTLQSETQYF.

This clonotype has ten or more counts. V and J are TRBV9 and TRBJ2-2; perhaps TRBD2 as D (6 bases). The V and J ends lost 3 bases and 3 bases respectively, with 15 bases between them. CDR3 length: 16 amino acids. Germline CDR1 reads SGDLS; CDR2 reads YYNGEE. CDR3 amino acids: CASSESRGSYTGELFF. The CDR3 DNA reads as TGTGCCAGCAGCGAATCCCGGGGGAGCTACACCGGGGAGCTGTTTTTT.

The chain uses TRBV7-3 and TRBJ2-3; 12 bases agree with TRBD1. This CDR3 comprises 17 residues. The junction had 9 bases not matched to a gene; V was cut back by 8 bases and J by 0 bases. Germline CDR1 is SGHTA and CDR2 is FQGTGA. In DNA, the CDR3 is TGTGCCAGCGATTTGTGGGGACAGGGGGCCAGCACAGATACGCAGTATTTT. This sequence encodes CASDLWGQGASTDTQYF.

The chain joins TRBV20-1 to TRBJ1-5, with 7 bases matching TRBD1. The CDR3 spans 14 residues. Germline loops: CDR1 DFQATT, CDR2 SNEGSKA (reference sequence). The trim removed 3 bases at V and 4 bases at J, leaving 6 bases unmatched. The CDR3: CSARGQRQNQPQHF. For the CDR3, the DNA is TGCAGTGCTAGGGGACAGCGGCAAAATCAGCCCCAGCATTTT.